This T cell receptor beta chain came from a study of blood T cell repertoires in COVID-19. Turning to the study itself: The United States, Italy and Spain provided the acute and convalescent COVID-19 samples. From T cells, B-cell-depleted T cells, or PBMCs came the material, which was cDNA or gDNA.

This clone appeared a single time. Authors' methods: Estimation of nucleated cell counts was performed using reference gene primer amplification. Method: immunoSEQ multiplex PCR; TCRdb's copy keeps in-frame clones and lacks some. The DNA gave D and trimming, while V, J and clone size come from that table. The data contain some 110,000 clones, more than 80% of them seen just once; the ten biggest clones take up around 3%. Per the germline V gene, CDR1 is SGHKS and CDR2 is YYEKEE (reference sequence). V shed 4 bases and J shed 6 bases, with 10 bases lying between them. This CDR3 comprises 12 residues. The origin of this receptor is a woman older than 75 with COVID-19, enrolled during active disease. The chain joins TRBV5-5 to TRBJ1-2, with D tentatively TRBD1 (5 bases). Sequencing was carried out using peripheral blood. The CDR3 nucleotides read TGTGCCAGCAGCAGGGGTAGGGATGGCTACACCTTC. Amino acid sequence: CASSRGRDGYTF. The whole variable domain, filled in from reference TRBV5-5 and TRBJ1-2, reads DAGVTQSPTHLIKTRGQQVTLRCSPISGHKSVSWYQQVLGQGPQFIFQYYEKEERGRGNFPDRFSARQFPNYSSELNVNALLLGDSALYLCASSRGRDGYTFGSGTRLTVV.